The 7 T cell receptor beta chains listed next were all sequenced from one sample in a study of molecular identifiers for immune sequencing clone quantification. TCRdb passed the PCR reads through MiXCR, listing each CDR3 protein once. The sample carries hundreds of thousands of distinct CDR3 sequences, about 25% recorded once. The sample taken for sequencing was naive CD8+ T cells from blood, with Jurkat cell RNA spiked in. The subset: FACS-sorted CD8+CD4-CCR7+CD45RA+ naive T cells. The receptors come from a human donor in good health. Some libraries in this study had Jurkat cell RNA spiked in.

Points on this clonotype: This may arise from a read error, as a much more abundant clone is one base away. CDR3 bases: TGTGCCTGGAGATGGGGTCTCGGGGAGCTGTTTTTT. As protein: CAWRWGLGELFF. The chain recombines TRBV30 with TRBJ2-2; D remains unclear. Trimming removed 3 bases from V and 7 bases from J, with 9 bases in between. Germline V gene data show CDR1 as GTSNPN and CDR2 as SVGIG (reference sequence). This CDR3 spans 12 amino acids. Drawing the rest from reference TRBV30 and TRBJ2-2, the complete variable domain is SQTIHQWPATLVQPVGSPLSLECTVEGTSNPNLYWYRQAAGRGLQLLFYSVGIGQISSEVPQNLSASRPQDRQFILSSKKLLLSDSGFYLCAWRWGLGELFFGEGSRLTVL.

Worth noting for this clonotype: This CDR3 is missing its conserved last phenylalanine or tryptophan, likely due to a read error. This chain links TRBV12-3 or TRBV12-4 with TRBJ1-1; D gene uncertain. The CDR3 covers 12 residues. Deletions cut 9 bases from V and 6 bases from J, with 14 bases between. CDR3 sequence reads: CASSTGGPEAFS. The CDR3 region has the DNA TGTGCCAGTTCCACGGGAGGTCCTGAAGCTTTCTCT.

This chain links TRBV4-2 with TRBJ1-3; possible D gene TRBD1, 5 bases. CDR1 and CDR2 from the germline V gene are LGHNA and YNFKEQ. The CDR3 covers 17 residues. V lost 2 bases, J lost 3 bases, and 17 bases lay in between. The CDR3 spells CASSQFISGVGGNTIYF. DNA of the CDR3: TGTGCCAGCAGCCAATTTATATCGGGGGTTGGTGGAAACACCATATATTTT.

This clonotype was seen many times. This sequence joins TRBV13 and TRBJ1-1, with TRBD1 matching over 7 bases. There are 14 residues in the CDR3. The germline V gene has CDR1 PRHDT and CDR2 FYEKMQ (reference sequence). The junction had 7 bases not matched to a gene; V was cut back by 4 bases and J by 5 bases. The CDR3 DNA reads TGTGCCAGCAGCTCGGAGGGGGCGTTAACTGAAGCTTTCTTT. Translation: CASSSEGALTEAFF.

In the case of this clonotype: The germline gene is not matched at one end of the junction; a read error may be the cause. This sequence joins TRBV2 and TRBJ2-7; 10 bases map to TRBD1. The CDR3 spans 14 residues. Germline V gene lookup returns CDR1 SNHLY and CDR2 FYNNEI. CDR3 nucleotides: TGTGCCACCCACCCGGGACAGGGGATATACGAGCAGCACTTC. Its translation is CATHPGQGIYEQHF.

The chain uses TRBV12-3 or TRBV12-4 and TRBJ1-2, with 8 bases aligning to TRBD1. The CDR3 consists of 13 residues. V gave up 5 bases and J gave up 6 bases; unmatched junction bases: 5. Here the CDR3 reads CASSGDRRDGYTF. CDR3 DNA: TGTGCCAGCAGTGGGGACAGGCGTGATGGCTACACCTTC.

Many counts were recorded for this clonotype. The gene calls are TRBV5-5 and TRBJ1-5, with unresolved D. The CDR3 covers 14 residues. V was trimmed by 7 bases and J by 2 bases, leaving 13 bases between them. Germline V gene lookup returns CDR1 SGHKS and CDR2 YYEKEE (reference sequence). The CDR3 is CASRETGGNQPQHF. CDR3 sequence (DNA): TGTGCCAGCCGGGAGACCGGTGGCAATCAGCCCCAGCATTTT.